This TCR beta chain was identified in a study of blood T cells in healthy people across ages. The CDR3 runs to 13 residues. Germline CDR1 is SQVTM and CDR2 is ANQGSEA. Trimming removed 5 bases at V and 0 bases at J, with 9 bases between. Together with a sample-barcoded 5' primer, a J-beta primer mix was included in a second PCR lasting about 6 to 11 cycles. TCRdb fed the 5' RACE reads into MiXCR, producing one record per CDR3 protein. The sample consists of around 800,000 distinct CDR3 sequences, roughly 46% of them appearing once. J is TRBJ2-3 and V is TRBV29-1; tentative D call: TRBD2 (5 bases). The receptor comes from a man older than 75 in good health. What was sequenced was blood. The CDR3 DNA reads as TGCAGCGTTAAAGCGGATAGCACAGATACGCAGTATTTT. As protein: CSVKADSTDTQYF.